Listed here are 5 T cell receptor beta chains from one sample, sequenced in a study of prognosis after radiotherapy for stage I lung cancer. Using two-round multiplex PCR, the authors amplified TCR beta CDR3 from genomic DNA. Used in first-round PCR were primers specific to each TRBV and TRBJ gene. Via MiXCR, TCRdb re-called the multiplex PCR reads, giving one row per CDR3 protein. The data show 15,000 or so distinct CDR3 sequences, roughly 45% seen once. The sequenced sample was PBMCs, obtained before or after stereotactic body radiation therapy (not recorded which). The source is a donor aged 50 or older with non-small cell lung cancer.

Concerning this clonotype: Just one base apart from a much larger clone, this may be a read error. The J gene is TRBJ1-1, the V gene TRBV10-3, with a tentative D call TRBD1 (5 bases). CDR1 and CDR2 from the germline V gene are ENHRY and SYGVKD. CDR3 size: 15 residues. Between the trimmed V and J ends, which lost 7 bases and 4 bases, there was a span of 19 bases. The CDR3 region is CAITDKTAVSTEAFF. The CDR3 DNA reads TGTGCCATCACCGATAAGACAGCCGTGAGCACTGAAGCTTTCTTT.

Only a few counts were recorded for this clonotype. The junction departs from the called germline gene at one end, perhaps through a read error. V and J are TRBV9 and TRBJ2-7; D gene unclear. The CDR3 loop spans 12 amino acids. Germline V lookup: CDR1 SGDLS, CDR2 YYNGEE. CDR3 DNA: TGTGCCAGCAGAGTAGTGGGGTCCGAGCAGTACTTC. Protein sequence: CASRVVGSEQYF.

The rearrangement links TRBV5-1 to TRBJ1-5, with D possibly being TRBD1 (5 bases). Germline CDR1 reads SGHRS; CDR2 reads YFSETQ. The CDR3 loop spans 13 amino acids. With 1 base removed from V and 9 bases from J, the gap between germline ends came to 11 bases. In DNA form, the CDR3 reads TGCGCCAGCAGCTTGCAGGGTAGCAGGCCCCAGCATTTT. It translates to CASSLQGSRPQHF. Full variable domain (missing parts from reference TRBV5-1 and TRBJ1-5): KAGVTQTPRYLIKTRGQQVTLSCSPISGHRSVSWYQQTPGQGLQFLFEYFSETQRNKGNFPGRFSGRQFSNSRSEMNVSTLELGDSALYLCASSLQGSRPQHFGDGTRLSIL.

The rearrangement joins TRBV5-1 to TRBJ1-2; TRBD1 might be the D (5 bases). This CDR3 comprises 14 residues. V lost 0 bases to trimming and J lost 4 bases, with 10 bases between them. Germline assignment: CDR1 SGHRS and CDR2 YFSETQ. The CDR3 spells CASSLGGPVYGYTF. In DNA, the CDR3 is TGCGCCAGCAGCTTGGGGGGACCTGTCTATGGCTACACCTTC.

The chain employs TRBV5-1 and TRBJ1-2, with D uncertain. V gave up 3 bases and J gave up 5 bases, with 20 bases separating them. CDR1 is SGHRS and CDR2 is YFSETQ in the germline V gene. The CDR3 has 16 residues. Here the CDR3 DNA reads TGCGCCAGCAGCTGTAACCGGTACGTCGGGCGTTATGGCTACACCTTC. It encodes CASSCNRYVGRYGYTF.